Reported below is one T cell receptor (beta chain). This sample stems from a study of graft-versus-host responses after intestinal transplantation. For the study at large: Recipients got multivisceral, liver-intestinal, or isolated intestinal transplants. Every recipient underwent anti-thymocyte globulin induction, then tacrolimus and steroids for two to four years.

The plating included around 200,000 irradiated, violet-dye-labeled stimulator cells together with around 200,000 CFSE-labeled responder cells. Cell sorting after the reaction yielded proliferating CFSE-low CD3+CD4+ and CD3+CD8+ responders. The ends lost 3 bases at V and 5 bases at J; junction bases unmatched: 6. CDR3 size: 15 residues. Germline CDR1 SGHTA, CDR2 FQGNSA. Some clones are missing from TCRdb's copy, which holds only in-frame ones; the method was immunoSEQ multiplex PCR. The data show nearly 9,500 clones, with about 33% seen just once and 2.5% to 3.5% held by the top ten. The chain uses TRBV7-2 and TRBJ2-1; 8 bases fit TRBD2. Source: alloreactive CD8+ T cells from a mixed lymphocyte reaction culture, taken before transplantation. The subset: CFSE-low proliferating T cells sorted from approximately 6-day pre-transplant mixed lymphocyte reaction (GvH or HvG direction). This clonotype originated in a human patient who was an organ donor for intestinal transplantation. Written as DNA, the CDR3 is TGTGCCAGCAGCTTCTTAGGTAGCGGGAACAATGAGCAGTTCTTC. Encoded protein: CASSFLGSGNNEQFF.